These 25 T cell receptor beta chains were all obtained from the same sample, sequenced in a study of CD8 T cells in Susac syndrome. After extraction with the RNeasy kit, about 0.45 to 1 ug of the RNA was reverse transcribed using random hexamers. From the immunoSEQ multiplex PCR reads, TCRdb called clonotypes with MiXCR, one entry per CDR3 protein. Of 160,000 or so distinct CDR3 sequences in the sample, 85% to 95% were seen once. Sequenced: CD4+ T cells from PBMCs. The receptors were sampled from a human donor in good health.

The chain joins TRBV3-1 to TRBJ2-3; no firm D call. The V gene lost 0 bases and the J gene lost 2 bases, with 9 bases spanning the gap. This CDR3 is 15 amino acids long. The V gene's germline CDR1 is LGHDT and CDR2 YNNKEL (reference sequence). In DNA form, the CDR3 reads TGTGCCAGCAGCCAAGAAGTGACCGACACAGATACGCAGTATTTT. Translation: CASSQEVTDTDTQYF.

In this sample, this clonotype turned up once. The V gene is TRBV25-1, the J gene TRBJ2-5; D could derive from TRBD1 or TRBD2 (5 bases each). In germline, CDR1 is MGHDK, CDR2 SYGVNS. Between the trimmed V and J ends, which lost 4 bases and 5 bases, there was a span of 17 bases. This CDR3 region has 15 residues. The CDR3 bases are TGTGCCAGCAGTGTCTCCGGGACCCTTGGGGAGACCCAGTACTTC. Its protein product is CASSVSGTLGETQYF.

This sequence joins TRBV29-1 and TRBJ1-2; D not resolved. Germline V gene lookup returns CDR1 SQVTM and CDR2 ANQGSEA. V was trimmed by 1 base and J by 6 bases, leaving 9 bases between them. The CDR3 has 12 residues. CDR3 in DNA: TGCAGCGTTGAAGGGGATGGAGATGGCTACACCTTC. As protein: CSVEGDGDGYTF.

In its sample, this clonotype was seen once. The chain is built from TRBV3-1 and TRBJ2-3, with D hard to call. The CDR3 contains 12 residues. V was shortened by 8 bases and J by 3 bases, with 9 bases between the two germline ends. Germline-derived CDR1 and CDR2 are LGHDT and YNNKEL (reference sequence). The CDR3 coding sequence is TGTGCCAGCTCCCGCTTTACAGATACGCAGTATTTT. Its translation is CASSRFTDTQYF.

The chain has TRBV5-1 and TRBJ2-7, with 7 positions matching TRBD1. With 6 bases clipped from V and 5 bases from J, the junction kept 8 bases outside the gene matches. The CDR3 has 13 residues. Per germline, CDR1 SGHRS and CDR2 YFSETQ. CDR3 bases: TGCGCCAGCAATCCCACAGGGGAGAACGAGCAGTACTTC. This gives the protein CASNPTGENEQYF.

This chain links TRBV2 with TRBJ2-3; D may be TRBD1 or TRBD2 (5 bases each). Deletions cut 5 bases from V and 0 bases from J, with 18 bases between. This CDR3 comprises 17 residues. CDR1 and CDR2 (germline): SNHLY, FYNNEI. CDR3 nucleotide sequence: TGTGCCAGCAGTTCTTTATTGTGGGGGTCGAGCACAGATACGCAGTATTTT. Encoded protein: CASSSLLWGSSTDTQYF.

CDR3 bases: TGTGCCAGCAGCTTGGGGGGGACGAAAGAGACCCAGTACTTC. Its translation is CASSLGGTKETQYF. The chain has TRBV5-8 and TRBJ2-5; D may correspond to TRBD1 or TRBD2 (5 bases each). The CDR3 runs to 14 residues. V was shortened by 0 bases and J by 3 bases, with 9 bases between the two germline ends. CDR1 SGHTS and CDR2 YDEGEE come from the germline V gene.

The V call is TRBV12-3 or TRBV12-4, the J call TRBJ1-2; D not resolved. Trimming removed 5 bases from V and 4 bases from J, with 11 bases in between. This CDR3 contains 13 residues. CDR3 coding DNA: TGTGCCAGCAGTCCAGAGACATTCTATGGCTACACCTTC. This sequence encodes CASSPETFYGYTF.

The J gene is TRBJ2-7, the V gene TRBV24-1, with a tentative D call TRBD2 (6 bases). Between the trimmed V and J ends, which lost 0 bases and 12 bases, there was a span of 17 bases. CDR3 length: 14 residues. CDR1 is KGHDR and CDR2 is SFDVKD in the germline V gene. The CDR3 region has the DNA TGTGCCACCAGTGATTTGAGGCAGGGAGGTTGGTGGTACTTC. Translating it yields CATSDLRQGGWWYF.

This chain links TRBV4-1 with TRBJ1-3; TRBD1 matches at 11 bases. This CDR3 spans 18 amino acids. The V gene's germline CDR1 is MGHRA and CDR2 YSYEKL. J gave up 4 bases and V 4 bases, and 12 bases lay outside the gene matches. Here the CDR3 DNA reads TGCGCCAGCAGCCTGGGGACAGGGGGAATCCTGTGGGGAAACACCATATATTTT. Its translation: CASSLGTGGILWGNTIYF.

The chain employs TRBV3-1 and TRBJ2-7; possibly TRBD2 for D (7 bases). The CDR3 is made up of 15 amino acids. V dropped 0 bases and J dropped 3 bases, with 12 bases sitting between them. From germline, CDR1 is LGHDT and CDR2 YNNKEL (reference sequence). The CDR3 bases are TGTGCCAGCAGCCAAGACGGGGGGCCCCGCTACGAGCAGTACTTC. As protein: CASSQDGGPRYEQYF.

The V call is TRBV5-1, the J call TRBJ1-1; TRBD1 matches at 7 bases. J was trimmed by 5 bases and V by 4 bases; bases with no gene match: 5. The germline V gene encodes CDR1 SGHRS and CDR2 YFSETQ. There are 13 residues in the CDR3. The CDR3 DNA is TGCGCCAGCAGCCAACAGGGGAGTACTGAAGCTTTCTTT. This sequence encodes CASSQQGSTEAFF.

V is TRBV20-1 and J is TRBJ2-1; 7 nucleotides line up with TRBD2. Germline V lookup: CDR1 DFQATT, CDR2 SNEGSKA (reference sequence). The V gene end was trimmed by 5 bases and the J gene end by 8 bases; junction bases not matched to a gene: 6. The CDR3 has 12 amino acids. The DNA of the CDR3 is TGCAGTGCTCGGACTAGTAGCCATGAGCAGTTCTTC. Protein: CSARTSSHEQFF.

This chain uses TRBV7-9 with TRBJ1-4; possibly TRBD1 for D (5 bases). Per the germline V gene, CDR1 is SEHNR and CDR2 is FQNEAQ (reference sequence). The CDR3 spans 14 residues. The V gene lost 5 bases and the J gene lost 3 bases, with 10 bases spanning the gap. The CDR3 sequence is CASSPGLSNEKLFF. CDR3 bases: TGTGCCAGCAGCCCGGGACTTTCTAATGAAAAACTGTTTTTT. The full variable domain, completed using reference TRBV7-9 and TRBJ1-4, is DTGVSQNPRHKITKRGQNVTFRCDPISEHNRLYWYRQTLGQGPEFLTYFQNEAQLEKSRLLSDRFSAERPKGSFSTLEIQRTEQGDSAMYLCASSPGLSNEKLFFGSGTQLSVL.

The rearrangement joins TRBV5-1 to TRBJ1-4, with D possibly matching TRBD1 (5 bases). The V gene's germline CDR1 is SGHRS and CDR2 YFSETQ. The CDR3 has 13 amino acids. Deletions cut 4 bases from V and 5 bases from J, with 9 bases between. The CDR3 DNA sequence: TGCGCCAGCAGCCCCAGACAGAATGAAAAACTGTTTTTT. This gives the protein CASSPRQNEKLFF.

The rearrangement links TRBV29-1 to TRBJ1-1, with D possibly being TRBD1 (5 bases). V lost 6 bases to trimming and J lost 1 base, with 12 bases between them. This CDR3 is 13 amino acids long. CDR1 is SQVTM and CDR2 is ANQGSEA in the germline V gene. CDR3 coding DNA: TGCAGCGTCGCAGATGGGGGGAACACTGAAGCTTTCTTT. Translation: CSVADGGNTEAFF. Filled out from reference TRBV29-1 and TRBJ1-1, the complete variable domain reads SAVISQKPSRDICQRGTSLTIQCQVDSQVTMMFWYRQQPGQSLTLIATANQGSEATYESGFVIDKFPISRPNLTFSTLTVSNMSPEDSSIYLCSVADGGNTEAFFGQGTRLTVV.

The genes are TRBV20-1 and TRBJ2-5, with D possibly being TRBD1 (5 bases). Trimming shortened V by 6 bases and J by 1 base, and 15 bases separated the two germline ends. Germline lookup yields CDR1 DFQATT and CDR2 SNEGSKA (reference sequence). This CDR3 spans 14 amino acids. The CDR3 bases are TGCAGTGCCCATGGGGCTAGTACCCAAGAGACCCAGTACTTC. Protein product: CSAHGASTQETQYF.

This chain links TRBV3-1 with TRBJ2-2; TRBD2 matches at 8 bases. CDR3 length: 14 residues. Germline assignment: CDR1 LGHDT and CDR2 YNNKEL (reference sequence). J was trimmed by 4 bases and V by 3 bases; bases with no gene match: 1. In nucleotides, the CDR3 is TGTGCCAGCAGCCACAGCGGGAGCACCGGGGAGCTGTTTTTT. It is translated as CASSHSGSTGELFF.

The chain joins TRBV5-1 to TRBJ2-1; 8 bases are shared with TRBD2. Germline loops: CDR1 SGHRS, CDR2 YFSETQ. The ends lost 3 bases at V and 8 bases at J; junction bases unmatched: 10. This CDR3 contains 15 residues. This CDR3 is CASSSEGTRDDEQFF. The CDR3 DNA follows: TGCGCCAGCAGCTCCGAAGGGACTAGGGATGATGAGCAGTTCTTC.

CDR3 sequence reads: CSARVTSRADTQYF. DNA for the CDR3: TGCAGTGCTAGAGTCACTAGCCGGGCAGATACGCAGTATTTT. The chain recombines TRBV20-1 with TRBJ2-3, with a tentative D call TRBD2 (6 bases). CDR3 length: 14 amino acids. CDR1 and CDR2 (germline): DFQATT, SNEGSKA (reference sequence). Trimming left V 1 base short and J 4 bases short, with 12 bases between.

V and J are TRBV3-1 and TRBJ1-2; unclear D gene. Germline V lookup: CDR1 LGHDT, CDR2 YNNKEL (reference sequence). The V end lost 1 base, the J end lost 6 bases, and 9 bases lay between the germline ends. The CDR3 totals 13 residues. The DNA for the CDR3 is TGTGCCAGCAGCCAAGCCAGGCGGCATGGCTACACCTTC. Its translation is CASSQARRHGYTF. Complete variable domain (other parts from reference TRBV3-1 and TRBJ1-2): DTAVSQTPKYLVTQMGNDKSIKCEQNLGHDTMYWYKQDSKKFLKIMFSYNNKELIINETVPNRFSPKSPDKAHLNLHINSLELGDSAVYFCASSQARRHGYTFGSGTRLTVV.

The rearrangement uses TRBV29-1 and TRBJ2-1; perhaps TRBD2 as D (5 bases). There are 9 residues in the CDR3. Trimming removed 7 bases at V and 9 bases at J, with 7 bases between. Germline loops: CDR1 SQVTM, CDR2 ANQGSEA. In nucleotides, the CDR3 is TGCAGCGCTGGGAGTGAGCAGTTCTTC. Its protein is CSAGSEQFF.

The chain recombines TRBV18 with TRBJ2-7; D gene unclear. In germline, CDR1 is KGHSH, CDR2 LQKENI. V gave up 3 bases and J gave up 0 bases, with 12 bases separating them. The CDR3 sequence is 15 residues long. This CDR3 is CASSPRPVASYEQYF. The CDR3 nucleotides read TGTGCCAGCTCACCCCGTCCCGTGGCCTCCTACGAGCAGTACTTC. The variable domain in full, completed from reference TRBV18 and TRBJ2-7, reads NAGVMQNPRHLVRRRGQEARLRCSPMKGHSHVYWYRQLPEEGLKFMVYLQKENIIDESGMPKERFSAEFPKEGPSILRIQQVVRGDSAAYFCASSPRPVASYEQYFGPGTRLTVT.

The rearrangement links TRBV5-6 to TRBJ2-1; TRBD2 might be the D (6 bases). Trimming stripped 4 bases from V and 8 bases from J, with 19 bases between. The CDR3 contains 15 residues. Germline V gene lookup returns CDR1 SGHDT and CDR2 YYEEEE. The CDR3 DNA sequence: TGTGCCAGCAGCCCACGACTAGTGCATAGGGATGAGCAGTTCTTC. This gives the protein CASSPRLVHRDEQFF.

The chain joins TRBV5-8 to TRBJ1-5; 7 bases line up with TRBD1. CDR3 length: 14 residues. The germline gives CDR1 SGHTS, CDR2 YDEGEE. V was pared by 1 base and J by 5 bases, with 3 bases of the junction left unmatched. The CDR3 reads CASSLSTGDQPQHF. In DNA, the CDR3 is TGTGCCAGCAGCTTGAGTACAGGGGATCAGCCCCAGCATTTT.